The rows below give T cell receptor beta chains drawn from one sample of a study of graft-versus-host responses after intestinal transplantation. Clones were sequenced by immunoSEQ multiplex PCR, and TCRdb holds only the in-frame ones, with some missing. The sample has 95,000 to 110,000 clones, roughly 89% seen once. Their antigens remain unidentified. The starting material was unstimulated CD4+ T cells sorted from spleen or lymph node cells, obtained before transplant. These receptors all stem from a human donor who was the organ donor for an intestinal transplant. CDR3s include the opening cysteine and the closing phenylalanine or tryptophan. D genes are given only for firm matches. Rows give clone size only sometimes, using once, few, many, or a class for an expanded clone.

>TRBV9|NA|TRBJ1-5|NA
CASSVGKGNQPQHF
TGTGCCAGCAGCGTAGGCAAGGGGAATCAGCCCCAGCATTTT
>TRBV6-1|TRBD1|TRBJ2-3|NA
CASCRDRDADTQYF
TGTGCCAGCTGCCGGGACAGGGATGCAGATACGCAGTATTTT
>TRBV6-1|NA|TRBJ1-5|NA
CASSDGRGNQPQHF
TGTGCCAGCAGTGATGGCAGGGGCAATCAGCCCCAGCATTTT
>TRBV27|TRBD2|TRBJ2-2|NA
CASTYSSGGANTGELFF
TGTGCCAGCACCTACTCTAGCGGGGGGGCGAACACCGGGGAGCTGTTTTTT
>TRBV30|TRBD2|TRBJ2-1|few
CAWGGDTNEQFF
TGTGCCTGGGGGGGGGATACGAATGAGCAGTTCTTC
>TRBV6-1|NA|TRBJ2-7|NA
CASRTNTYEQYF
TGTGCCAGCCGAACTAACACCTACGAGCAGTACTTC
>TRBV6-6|TRBD1|TRBJ2-7|NA
CASNTGTGHYEQYF
TGTGCCAGCAATACCGGGACAGGACACTACGAGCAGTACTTC
>TRBV27|TRBD1|TRBJ2-7|NA
CASRSGGYEQYF
TGTGCCAGCAGATCAGGGGGCTACGAGCAGTACTTC
>TRBV2|TRBD1|TRBJ2-7|NA
CASRDTGQSYEQYF
TGTGCCAGCAGAGATACGGGACAGTCCTACGAGCAGTACTTC
>TRBV30|TRBD2|TRBJ2-3|NA
CAWRESGSDTQYF
TGTGCCTGGAGGGAGAGCGGGAGCGATACGCAGTATTTT
>TRBV29-1|TRBD1|TRBJ1-1|NA
CSVLGRLGQTGTFF
TGCAGCGTCTTAGGGCGACTGGGACAGACTGGTACTTTCTTT
>TRBV10-3|TRBD1|TRBJ2-3|NA
CAISDRGRTQYF
TGTGCCATCAGTGACAGGGGGCGAACGCAGTATTTT
>TRBV12-1|NA|TRBJ1-5|NA
CASSFEPSGLGNQPQHF
TGTGCCAGCAGCTTTGAACCGTCCGGGCTGGGGAATCAGCCCCAGCATTTT
>TRBV28|TRBD1|TRBJ1-1|once
CASSFPGQGKGTEAFF
TGTGCCAGCAGTTTCCCGGGACAGGGGAAAGGTACTGAAGCTTTCTTT
>TRBV28|NA|TRBJ2-3|NA
CASSRGAGADTQYF
TGTGCCAGCTCTAGGGGAGCGGGTGCAGATACGCAGTATTTT
>TRBV5-1|NA|TRBJ1-6|NA
CASSLTGHNSPLHF
TGCGCCAGCAGCTTGACAGGGCATAATTCACCCCTCCACTTT
>TRBV6-6|NA|TRBJ1-1|NA
CASRRRAEAFF
TGTGCCAGCAGAAGAAGGGCTGAAGCTTTCTTT
>TRBV19|NA|TRBJ1-6|NA
CASKEDRMNSPLHF
TGTGCCAGTAAAGAGGACCGGATGAATTCACCCCTCCACTTT
>TRBV6-7|NA|TRBJ1-1|NA
CAGSYESHTEAFF
TGTGCCGGCAGTTACGAATCTCACACTGAAGCTTTCTTT
>TRBV7-3|TRBD2|TRBJ2-1|NA
CASSLERGDRNEQFF
TGTGCCAGCAGCTTAGAGCGGGGGGATAGGAATGAGCAGTTCTTC
>TRBV5-4|NA|TRBJ1-3|once
CASSTKGGPGNTIYF
TGTGCCAGCAGTACCAAGGGGGGTCCTGGAAACACCATATATTTT
>TRBV10-3|TRBD2|TRBJ2-7|NA
CASSYVGGPYEQYF
TGTGCCAGCAGTTACGTGGGAGGGCCTTACGAGCAGTACTTC
>TRBV7-9|NA|TRBJ1-4|once
CASSLDGVTNEKLFF
TGTGCCAGCAGCTTAGATGGGGTTACTAATGAAAAACTGTTTTTT
>TRBV9|NA|TRBJ2-2|NA
CASSVEGLTGELFF
TGTGCCAGCAGCGTAGAGGGGTTAACCGGGGAGCTGTTTTTT
>TRBV5-1|TRBD2|TRBJ2-3|NA
CASSFAGGRADTQYF
TGCGCCAGCAGCTTCGCGGGAGGGCGAGCAGATACGCAGTATTTT
>TRBV30|NA|TRBJ2-5|once
CAWSRQETQYF
TGTGCCTGGTCCCGGCAAGAGACCCAGTACTTC
>TRBV7-8|NA|TRBJ1-2|NA
CASSLSAGAVYTF
TGTGCCAGCAGCTTATCGGCAGGGGCTGTGTACACCTTC
>TRBV5-1|TRBD2|TRBJ2-3|NA
CASSRFQGLAADTQYF
TGCGCCAGCAGCCGATTTCAGGGACTAGCAGCCGATACGCAGTATTTT
>TRBV9|NA|TRBJ1-1|NA
CASNGPRGPEAFF
TGTGCCAGCAATGGCCCGCGGGGACCTGAAGCTTTCTTT
>TRBV9|NA|TRBJ1-1|few
CASSVREVFAEAFF
TGTGCCAGCAGCGTACGCGAGGTTTTCGCTGAAGCTTTCTTT
>TRBV5-5|NA|TRBJ1-1|NA
CASSFLDSLNTEAFF
TGTGCCAGCAGCTTCTTGGACTCTTTGAACACTGAAGCTTTCTTT
>TRBV6-5|TRBD1|TRBJ1-1|NA
CASSYSTGSGTEAFF
TGTGCCAGCAGTTATTCGACAGGGTCAGGCACTGAAGCTTTCTTT
>TRBV10-3|NA|TRBJ2-3|few
CAISQATDTQYF
TGTGCCATCAGTCAGGCCACAGATACGCAGTATTTT
>TRBV5-1|TRBD1|TRBJ2-7|NA
CASSLGPGTAAYEQYF
TGCGCCAGCAGCTTGGGCCCGGGGACAGCTGCCTACGAGCAGTACTTC
>TRBV9|TRBD1|TRBJ1-5|NA
CASSVEGTVNQPQHF
TGTGCCAGCAGCGTAGAGGGGACAGTCAATCAGCCCCAGCATTTT
>TRBV5-1|NA|TRBJ1-1|once
CASSLQRNTEAFF
TGCGCCAGCAGCTTACAGAGGAACACTGAAGCTTTCTTT
>TRBV2|NA|TRBJ1-4|NA
CASRLGGEKLFF
TGTGCCAGCCGTTTGGGGGGGGAAAAACTGTTTTTT
>TRBV5-4|NA|TRBJ2-5|few
CASSIGLGQETQYF
TGTGCCAGCAGCATAGGACTGGGCCAAGAGACCCAGTACTTC
>TRBV7-8|NA|TRBJ2-7|NA
CASSSRSFTTHEQYF
TGTGCCAGCAGCTCCCGAAGTTTCACCACCCACGAGCAGTACTTC
>TRBV7-9|NA|TRBJ2-4|NA
CASSLRESMQYF
TGTGCCAGCAGCTTACGTGAATCCATGCAGTACTTC
>TRBV10-3|NA|TRBJ1-6|once
CAVGGGSNSPLHF
TGTGCCGTCGGGGGCGGGTCCAATTCACCCCTCCACTTT
>TRBV27|NA|TRBJ2-1|NA
CASSLSGGRIYNEQFF
TGTGCCAGCAGTTTATCTGGTGGGAGGATATACAATGAGCAGTTCTTC
>TRBV9|NA|TRBJ2-7|NA
CASSFSGQSTYEQYF
TGTGCCAGCAGCTTTAGCGGACAGAGCACCTACGAGCAGTACTTC
>TRBV5-4|NA|TRBJ1-4|few
CASRNNQNEKLFF
TGTGCCAGCAGGAACAACCAGAATGAAAAACTGTTTTTT
>TRBV6-5|NA|TRBJ1-1|NA
CASSYSYRNTEAFF
TGTGCCAGCAGTTACTCGTACAGGAACACTGAAGCTTTCTTT
>TRBV4-2|NA|TRBJ2-1|NA
CASSRVGGEQFF
TGTGCCAGCAGCCGAGTAGGGGGTGAGCAGTTCTTC
>TRBV7-2|NA|TRBJ2-3|once
CASSPRPAVSPPDTQYF
TGTGCCAGCAGCCCTAGGCCGGCGGTGTCTCCCCCAGATACGCAGTATTTT
>TRBV9|NA|TRBJ2-2|NA
CASSFGRTGELFF
TGTGCCAGCAGCTTTGGAAGGACCGGGGAGCTGTTTTTT
>TRBV7-2|TRBD2|TRBJ2-3|NA
CASSLAGLAIDTQYF
TGTGCCAGCAGCTTAGCGGGACTAGCTATAGATACGCAGTATTTT
>TRBV5-1|NA|TRBJ2-2|NA
CASSWGTQLTGELFF
TGCGCCAGCAGCTGGGGGACACAACTCACCGGGGAGCTGTTTTTT
>TRBV4-1|NA|TRBJ2-2|NA
CASSPGPNTGELFF
TGCGCCAGCAGCCCGGGGCCGAACACCGGGGAGCTGTTTTTT
>TRBV9|NA|TRBJ2-3|NA
CASSVTPLPLTDTQYF
TGTGCCAGCAGCGTAACCCCCCTCCCGCTCACAGATACGCAGTATTTT
>TRBV19|TRBD1|TRBJ1-3|few
CASSMTGAARGAGNTIYF
TGTGCCAGTAGTATGACAGGGGCCGCCCGGGGCGCTGGAAACACCATATATTTT
>TRBV7-7|TRBD2|TRBJ2-5|NA
CATTRSGGFGETQYF
TGTGCCACCACCCGGAGCGGGGGGTTTGGCGAGACCCAGTACTTC
>TRBV19|NA|TRBJ1-1|NA
CASSIWAGEGQNTEAFF
TGTGCCAGTAGTATTTGGGCCGGGGAGGGACAGAACACTGAAGCTTTCTTT
>TRBV27|NA|TRBJ1-2|NA
CASASGAYGYTF
TGTGCCTCCGCTTCAGGTGCCTATGGCTACACCTTC
>TRBV6-5|TRBD1|TRBJ1-2|NA
CASTRTGDYGYTF
TGTGCCAGCACCAGGACAGGGGACTATGGCTACACCTTC
>TRBV2|NA|TRBJ1-2|NA
CASSEREGNYGYTF
TGTGCCAGCAGTGAACGGGAAGGGAACTATGGCTACACCTTC